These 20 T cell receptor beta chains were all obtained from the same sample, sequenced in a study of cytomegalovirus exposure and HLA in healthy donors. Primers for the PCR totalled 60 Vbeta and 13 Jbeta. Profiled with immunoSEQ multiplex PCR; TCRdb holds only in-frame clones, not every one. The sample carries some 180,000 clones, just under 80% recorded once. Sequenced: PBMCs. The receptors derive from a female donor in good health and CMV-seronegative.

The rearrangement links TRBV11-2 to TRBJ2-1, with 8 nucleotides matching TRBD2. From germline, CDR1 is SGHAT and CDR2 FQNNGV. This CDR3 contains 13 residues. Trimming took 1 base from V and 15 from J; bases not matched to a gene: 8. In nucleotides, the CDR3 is TGTGCCAGCAGCTTAGCCGGGGGGGCCCGCCCGTTCTTC. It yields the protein CASSLAGGARPFF.

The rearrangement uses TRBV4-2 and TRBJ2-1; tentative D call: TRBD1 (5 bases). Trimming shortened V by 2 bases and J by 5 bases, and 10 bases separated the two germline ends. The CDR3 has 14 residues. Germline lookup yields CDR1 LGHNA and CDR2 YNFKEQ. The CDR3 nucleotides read TGTGCCAGCAGCCAAAGGGAAGGGGACAATGAGCAGTTCTTC. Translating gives CASSQREGDNEQFF.

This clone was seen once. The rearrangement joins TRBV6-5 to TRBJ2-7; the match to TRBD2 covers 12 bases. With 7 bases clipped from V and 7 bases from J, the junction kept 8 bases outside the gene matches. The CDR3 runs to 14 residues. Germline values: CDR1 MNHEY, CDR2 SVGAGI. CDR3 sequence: CASTGPGLAGEQYF. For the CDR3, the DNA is TGTGCCAGCACTGGCCCAGGACTAGCGGGAGAGCAGTACTTC.

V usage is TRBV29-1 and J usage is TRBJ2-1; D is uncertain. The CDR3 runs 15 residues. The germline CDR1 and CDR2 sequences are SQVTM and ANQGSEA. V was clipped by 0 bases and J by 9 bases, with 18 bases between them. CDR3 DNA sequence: TGCAGCGTTGAAGATGGGCCCCGTTCGAGAAGTGAGCAGTTCTTC. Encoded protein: CSVEDGPRSRSEQFF.

CDR3: CASSSPGDSPYEQYF. In DNA form, the CDR3 reads TGTGCCAGTAGTAGCCCGGGGGACTCCCCCTACGAGCAGTACTTC. The chain uses TRBV19 and TRBJ2-7; TRBD2 is a possible D gene (6 bases). This CDR3 spans 15 amino acids. Germline assignment: CDR1 LNHDA and CDR2 SQIVND (reference sequence). V dropped 4 bases and J dropped 2 bases, with 15 bases sitting between them. Complete variable domain (other parts from reference TRBV19 and TRBJ2-7): DGGITQSPKYLFRKEGQNVTLSCEQNLNHDAMYWYRQDPGQGLRLIYYSQIVNDFQKGDIAEGYSVSREKKESFPLTVTSAQKNPTAFYLCASSSPGDSPYEQYFGPGTRLTVT.

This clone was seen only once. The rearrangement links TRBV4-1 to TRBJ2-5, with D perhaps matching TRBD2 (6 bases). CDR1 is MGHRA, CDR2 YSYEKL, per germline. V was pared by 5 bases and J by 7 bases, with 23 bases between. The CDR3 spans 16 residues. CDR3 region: CASSSLLGGAGGTQYF. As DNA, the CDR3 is TGCGCCAGCAGCTCCTTACTTGGAGGGGCCGGAGGGACCCAGTACTTC.

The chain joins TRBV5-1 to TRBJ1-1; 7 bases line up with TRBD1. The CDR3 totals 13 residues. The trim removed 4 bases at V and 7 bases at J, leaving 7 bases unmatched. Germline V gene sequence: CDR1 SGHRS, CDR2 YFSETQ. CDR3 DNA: TGCGCCAGCAGCCCCGGGACAGCGGGTGAAGCTTTCTTT. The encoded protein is CASSPGTAGEAFF.

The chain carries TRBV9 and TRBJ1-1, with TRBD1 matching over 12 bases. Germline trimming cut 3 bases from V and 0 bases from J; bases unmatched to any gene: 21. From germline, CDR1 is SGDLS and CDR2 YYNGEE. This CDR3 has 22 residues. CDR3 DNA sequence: TGTGCCAGCAGCGACCCTCTCCCCGGGACAGGGGGCAATTTCCATATGAACACTGAAGCTTTCTTT. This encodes CASSDPLPGTGGNFHMNTEAFF.

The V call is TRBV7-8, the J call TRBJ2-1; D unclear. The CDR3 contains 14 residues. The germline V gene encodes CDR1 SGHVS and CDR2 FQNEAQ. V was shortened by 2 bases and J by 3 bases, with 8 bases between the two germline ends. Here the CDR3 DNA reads TGTGCCAGCAGCTTACCCCGGAGCTACAATGAGCAGTTCTTC. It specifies CASSLPRSYNEQFF.

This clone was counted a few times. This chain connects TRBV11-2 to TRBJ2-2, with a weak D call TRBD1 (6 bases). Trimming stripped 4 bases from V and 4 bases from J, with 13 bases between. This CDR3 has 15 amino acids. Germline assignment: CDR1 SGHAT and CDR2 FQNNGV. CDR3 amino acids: CASSSGTHITGELFF. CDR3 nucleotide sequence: TGTGCCAGCAGCTCCGGGACACACATCACCGGGGAGCTGTTTTTT.

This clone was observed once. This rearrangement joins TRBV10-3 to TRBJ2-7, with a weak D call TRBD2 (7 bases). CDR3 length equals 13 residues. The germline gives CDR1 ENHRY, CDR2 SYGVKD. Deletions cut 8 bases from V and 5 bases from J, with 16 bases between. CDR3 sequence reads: CAILREGGNEQYF. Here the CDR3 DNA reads TGTGCCATCTTGAGGGAGGGGGGCAACGAGCAGTACTTC.

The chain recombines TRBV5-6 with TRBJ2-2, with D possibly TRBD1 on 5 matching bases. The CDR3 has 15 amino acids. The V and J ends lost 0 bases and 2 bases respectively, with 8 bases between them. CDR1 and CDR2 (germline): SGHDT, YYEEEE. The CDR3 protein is CASSLGQINTGELFF. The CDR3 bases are TGTGCCAGCAGCTTGGGACAGATTAACACCGGGGAGCTGTTTTTT. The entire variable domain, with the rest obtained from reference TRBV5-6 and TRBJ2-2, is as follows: DAGVTQSPTHLIKTRGQQVTLRCSPKSGHDTVSWYQQALGQGPQFIFQYYEEEERQRGNFPDRFSGHQFPNYSSELNVNALLLGDSALYLCASSLGQINTGELFFGEGSRLTVL.

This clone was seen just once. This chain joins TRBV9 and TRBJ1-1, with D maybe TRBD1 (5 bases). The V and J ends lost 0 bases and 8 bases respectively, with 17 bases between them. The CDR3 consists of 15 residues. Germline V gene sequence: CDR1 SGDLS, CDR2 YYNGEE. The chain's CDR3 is CASSVDLGGVGEAFF. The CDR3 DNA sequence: TGTGCCAGCAGCGTAGACTTGGGGGGGGTGGGGGAAGCTTTCTTT.

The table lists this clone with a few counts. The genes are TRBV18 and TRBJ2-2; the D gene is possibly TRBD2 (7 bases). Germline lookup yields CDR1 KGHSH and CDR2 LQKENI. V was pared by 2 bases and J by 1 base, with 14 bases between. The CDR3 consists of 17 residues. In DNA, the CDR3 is TGTGCCAGCTCACCAGGGAGGGAACAGGGGAACACCGGGGAGCTGTTTTTT. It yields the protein CASSPGREQGNTGELFF.

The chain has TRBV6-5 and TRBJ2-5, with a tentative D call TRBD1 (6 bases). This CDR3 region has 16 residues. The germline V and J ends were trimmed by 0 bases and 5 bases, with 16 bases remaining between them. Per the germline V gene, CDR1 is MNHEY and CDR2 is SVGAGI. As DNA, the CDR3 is TGTGCCAGCAGTTACTCGCTCCGGGACATAAGGGAGACCCAGTACTTC. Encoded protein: CASSYSLRDIRETQYF.

The CDR3 loop is CASSYLGGGYGYTF. CDR3 nucleotide sequence: TGCGCCAGCAGCTACCTCGGGGGGGGCTATGGCTACACCTTC. J is TRBJ1-2 and V is TRBV5-1, with D maybe TRBD1 (5 bases). The CDR3 contains 14 residues. V lost 3 bases, J lost 4 bases, and 13 bases lay in between. Germline-derived CDR1 and CDR2 are SGHRS and YFSETQ.

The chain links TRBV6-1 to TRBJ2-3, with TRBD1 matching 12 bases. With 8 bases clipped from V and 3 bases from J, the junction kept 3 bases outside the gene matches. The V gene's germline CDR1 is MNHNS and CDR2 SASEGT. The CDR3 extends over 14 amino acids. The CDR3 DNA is TGTGCCAGCTGGGACAGGGGGCTAACAGATACGCAGTATTTT. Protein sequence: CASWDRGLTDTQYF.

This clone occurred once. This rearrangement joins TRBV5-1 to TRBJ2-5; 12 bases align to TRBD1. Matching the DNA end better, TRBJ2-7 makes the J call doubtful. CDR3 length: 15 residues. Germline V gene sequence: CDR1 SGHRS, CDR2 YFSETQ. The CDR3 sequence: CASSFRPGQGAEQYF. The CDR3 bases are TGCGCCAGCAGCTTTCGCCCGGGACAGGGGGCCGAGCAGTACTTC.

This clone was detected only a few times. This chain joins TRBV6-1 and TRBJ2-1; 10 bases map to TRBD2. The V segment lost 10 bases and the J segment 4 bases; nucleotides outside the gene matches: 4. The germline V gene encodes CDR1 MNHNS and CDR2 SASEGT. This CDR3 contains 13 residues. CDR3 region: CATRTSGYNEQFF. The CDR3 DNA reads TGTGCCACACGGACTAGCGGATACAATGAGCAGTTCTTC.

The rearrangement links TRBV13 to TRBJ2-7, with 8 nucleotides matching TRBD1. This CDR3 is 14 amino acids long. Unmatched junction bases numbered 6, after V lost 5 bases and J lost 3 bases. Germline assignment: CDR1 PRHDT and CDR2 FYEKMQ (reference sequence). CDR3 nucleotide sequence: TGTGCCAGCAGCCCGGGACAGGTGTTCTACGAGCAGTACTTC. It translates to CASSPGQVFYEQYF.